This T cell receptor (beta chain) is from a study of T cell repertoires in cytomegalovirus infection. Study-wide context: CMV epitopes that were recently identified and HLA-C-restricted were used alongside well-studied HLA-B-restricted ones. CMV infection and matching HLA type were both indicated by public TCR beta signatures. Study-wide points: HLA-C-restricted CMV clonotypes gave the most frequent clonotype in two of eight donors.

TCRdb passed the reads through MiXCR, listing each CDR3 protein once. The sample includes fewer than 650,000 distinct CDR3 sequences, around two fifths of them seen just once. The sample holds a few counts of this clonotype. The antigen remains unidentified. V gave up 5 bases and J gave up 5 bases, with 15 bases separating them. Germline V CDR1 and CDR2: SGHTA, FQGNSA. The CDR3 has 14 residues. V gene TRBV7-2 combines with J gene TRBJ2-5; the D gene is possibly TRBD1 (6 bases). Sequencing used cultured PBMCs, obtained from culture after CMV antigen stimulation. The receptor was derived from a human donor in good health (CMV status not recorded). Some clones in this sample may be carry-over from other donors' samples. CDR3 loop: CASSPQQGWETQYF. The DNA of the CDR3 is TGTGCCAGCAGCCCACAACAGGGCTGGGAGACCCAGTACTTC.